Listed below are T cell receptor beta chains from one sample, sequenced in a study of patients and donors after allogeneic stem cell transplantation. TCRdb re-called the RT-PCR reads through MiXCR, storing one row per CDR3 protein. The sample carries about 960,000 distinct CDR3 sequences, about a sixth recorded once. The sequenced material came from blood, either unsorted or a sorted T cell fraction (not recorded which). The receptors shown here come from a human donor who was either an allogeneic HSCT recipient or a stem cell or donor lymphocyte infusion donor (not recorded which). It is not recorded whose cells these are; they may come from a transplant donor. Both conserved end residues are part of each CDR3. The D gene is left open where the match is weak. Expanded clones get a size class; other rows say once, few or many, or leave the size out.

-,few,TRBV12-5,TRBJ1-2,CASGFDRDGYTF,TGTGCTAGTGGTTTCGACCGAGATGGCTACACCTTC
TRBD2,few,TRBV4-3,TRBJ2-1,CASSLSRLAGGPASYNEQFF,TGCGCCAGCAGCCTCTCCCGACTAGCGGGGGGGCCAGCCTCCTACAATGAGCAGTTCTTC
TRBD1,many,TRBV12-3/TRBV12-4,TRBJ1-6,CASSPRRTGVPSSYNSPLHF,TGTGCCAGCAGTCCCCGAAGGACAGGGGTCCCGAGCTCCTATAATTCACCCCTCCACTTT
-,-,TRBV6-1,TRBJ2-7,CASTLTSGRYEQYF,TGTGCCAGCACCCTAACGTCTGGACGATACGAGCAGTACTTC
TRBD2,-,TRBV4-2,TRBJ2-1,CASSPTMGEGGEQFF,TGTGCCAGCAGCCCTACGATGGGGGAGGGTGGTGAGCAGTTCTTC
-,-,TRBV6-1,TRBJ2-1,CASSDLNRNEQFF,TGTGCCAGCAGTGACCTAAATAGGAATGAGCAGTTCTTC
TRBD1,-,TRBV6-2/TRBV6-3,TRBJ2-3,CASSDRVQGTQYF,TGTGCCAGCAGCGACAGGGTCCAGGGGACGCAGTATTTT
-,-,TRBV5-1,TRBJ2-3,CASIIWTQTDTQYF,TGCGCCAGCATCATATGGACCCAGACAGATACGCAGTATTTT
-,-,TRBV7-9,TRBJ2-2,CASSPLPLVSNTGELFF,TGTGCCAGCAGCCCCCTTCCCTTAGTTTCGAACACCGGGGAGCTGTTTTTT
-,-,TRBV4-2,TRBJ2-3,CASSQVVGRGPKDTQYF,TGTGCCAGCAGCCAAGTAGTAGGGCGGGGGCCTAAAGATACGCAGTATTTT
TRBD1,many,TRBV5-8,TRBJ2-3,CASSWGTGVDTQYF,TGTGCCAGCAGCTGGGGGACAGGGGTCGATACGCAGTATTTT
-,-,TRBV5-1,TRBJ2-7,CASSGLARSYEQYF,TGCGCCAGCAGCGGGTTAGCGCGCTCCTACGAGCAGTACTTC
-,-,TRBV6-1,TRBJ1-3,CASSSRARSGNTIYF,TGTGCCAGCAGCAGTCGGGCCCGCTCTGGAAACACCATATATTTT
TRBD1,few,TRBV7-6,TRBJ2-2,CASSSPTGPTGELFF,TGTGCCAGCAGCTCACCGACAGGGCCCACCGGGGAGCTGTTTTTT
-,-,TRBV14,TRBJ2-5,CASSQDLRMGETQYF,TGTGCCAGCAGCCAAGATCTGAGGATGGGAGAGACCCAGTACTTC
-,few,TRBV20-1,TRBJ2-5,CSASPTQETQYF,TGCAGTGCTAGCCCCACCCAAGAGACCCAGTACTTC
TRBD2,few,TRBV7-9,TRBJ2-1,CASGLTSGEYNEQFF,TGTGCCAGCGGTCTTACTAGCGGGGAATACAATGAGCAGTTCTTC
TRBD2,-,TRBV10-3,TRBJ2-7,CAISALGTSYEQYF,TGTGCCATCAGTGCCCTCGGGACTAGCTACGAGCAGTACTTC
TRBD2,-,TRBV6-1,TRBJ2-2,CASEREGQTGELFF,TGTGCCAGCGAGAGGGAGGGCCAAACCGGGGAGCTGTTTTTT
-,few,TRBV5-4,TRBJ2-3,CASSLTGRTTDTQYF,TGTGCCAGCAGCTTGACAGGACGGACCACAGATACGCAGTATTTT
TRBD1,once,TRBV12-5,TRBJ2-1,CASGSGQGAMNEQFF,TGTGCTAGTGGTTCCGGGCAGGGGGCCATGAATGAGCAGTTCTTC
TRBD1,-,TRBV4-1,TRBJ2-5,CASSHLLRDRAPQETQYF,TGCGCCAGCAGCCACTTACTCCGGGACAGGGCTCCCCAAGAGACCCAGTACTTC
TRBD2,-,TRBV6-2/TRBV6-3,TRBJ2-1,CASSFRLQKLAGDDNEQFF,TGTGCCAGCAGTTTCCGACTCCAAAAGCTAGCGGGAGATGACAATGAGCAGTTCTTC
TRBD2,many,TRBV12-3/TRBV12-4,TRBJ2-7,CASSLAGLGVHEQYF,TGTGCCAGCAGTTTAGCGGGACTAGGAGTACACGAGCAGTACTTC
-,few,TRBV24-1,TRBJ1-2,CATSGGVGYGYTF,TGTGCCACCAGTGGAGGGGTCGGCTATGGCTACACCTTC
-,-,TRBV10-3,TRBJ2-3,CAISESGGPRSTDTQYF,TGTGCCATCAGTGAGTCGGGGGGGCCGCGTAGCACAGATACGCAGTATTTT
-,many,TRBV2,TRBJ1-4,CASTGDEKLFF,TGTGCCAGCACCGGGGATGAAAAACTGTTTTTT
-,few,TRBV21-1,TRBJ2-5,CASSRGDSHQETQYF,TGTGCCAGCAGCAGGGGGGACAGTCACCAAGAGACCCAGTACTTC
TRBD2,-,TRBV5-1,TRBJ2-1,CASSSKLAGGENEQFF,TGCGCCAGCAGCTCAAAACTAGCGGGAGGCGAAAATGAGCAGTTCTTC
TRBD2,few,TRBV4-2,TRBJ2-5,CASSQESLAVQETQYF,TGTGCCAGCAGCCAAGAATCTCTAGCGGTGCAAGAGACCCAGTACTTC
TRBD2,few,TRBV6-1,TRBJ2-5,CASRAIAGVQETQYF,TGTGCCAGCAGGGCCATAGCGGGAGTTCAAGAGACCCAGTACTTC
-,-,TRBV27,TRBJ2-1,CASGGGHEQFF,TGTGCCAGCGGCGGGGGCCATGAGCAGTTCTTC
TRBD1,few,TRBV5-1,TRBJ2-3,CASSWDRGDTQYF,TGCGCCAGCAGCTGGGACAGGGGGGATACGCAGTATTTT
TRBD1,-,TRBV7-8,TRBJ1-5,CASSAGPDRGSGQPQHF,TGTGCCAGCAGCGCCGGACCTGACAGGGGCTCGGGACAGCCCCAGCATTTT
TRBD1,few,TRBV5-1,TRBJ2-5,CASSGLTGQLGETQYF,TGCGCCAGCAGCGGACTGACAGGGCAGTTAGGGGAGACCCAGTACTTC
TRBD2,-,TRBV13,TRBJ2-7,CASSSDSGVPYEQYF,TGTGCCAGCAGCTCAGATAGCGGGGTGCCCTACGAGCAGTACTTC
TRBD2,-,TRBV5-1,TRBJ2-6,CASRGGVMSSGANVLTF,TGCGCCAGCAGGGGGGGGGTTATGAGCTCTGGGGCCAACGTCCTGACTTTC
TRBD2,-,TRBV5-6,TRBJ2-1,CASQLAGGPNEQFF,TGTGCCAGCCAACTAGCGGGGGGGCCCAATGAGCAGTTCTTC
-,-,TRBV5-1,TRBJ1-2,CASSLGTGRADNGYTF,TGCGCCAGCAGCTTGGGCACGGGCAGGGCCGATAATGGCTACACCTTC
-,-,TRBV5-6,TRBJ1-5,CASSSTLYSNQPQHF,TGTGCCAGCAGCTCGACCCTATATAGCAATCAGCCCCAGCATTTT
-,-,TRBV20-1,TRBJ2-7,CSARVLFGRASYEQYF,TGCAGTGCTAGGGTTTTATTCGGCAGGGCCTCCTACGAGCAGTACTTC
-,-,TRBV2,TRBJ2-5,CARRVDSQETQYF,TGTGCCAGAAGAGTGGACTCTCAAGAGACCCAGTACTTC
TRBD1,-,TRBV2,TRBJ2-5,CARKDRGLSETQYF,TGTGCCAGAAAGGACAGGGGGCTCTCAGAGACCCAGTACTTC
-,few,TRBV24-1,TRBJ2-1,CATSDRPKGGHNEQFF,TGTGCCACCAGTGATCGACCAAAGGGGGGGCACAATGAGCAGTTCTTC
-,few,TRBV9,TRBJ1-2,CASSEGSWGGYTF,TGTGCCAGCAGCGAGGGGTCTTGGGGTGGCTACACCTTC
-,few,TRBV20-1,TRBJ2-3,CSATRDTQYF,TGCAGTGCTACCAGGGATACGCAGTATTTT